This T cell receptor beta chain is drawn from a study of T cell repertoires in cytomegalovirus infection. Turning to the study itself: CMV epitopes in the study were HLA-C-restricted (recently identified) and HLA-B-restricted (well studied). CMV infection and matching HLA type were both indicated by public TCR beta signatures.

A single record per CDR3 protein comes from TCRdb applying MiXCR to the reads. Here the sample spans some 800,000 distinct CDR3 sequences, about 28% being singletons. Broader study findings: Summed frequency of public TCR beta families distinguished CMV carriers with the relevant HLA.

Concerning this clonotype itself: Its antigen is currently unknown.

The receptor's source is a human donor in good health (CMV status not recorded). Some clones in this sample may be carry-over from other donors' samples. The material sequenced was cultured CD8+ T cells from PBMCs, taken from culture after CMV antigen stimulation.

The CDR3 DNA follows: TGCGCCAGCAGGCTTGGGGGTGACACTGAAGCTTTCTTT. As protein: CASRLGGDTEAFF. The chain employs TRBV4-1 and TRBJ1-1, with a possible D match to TRBD1 (5 bases). Germline V gives CDR1 MGHRA, CDR2 YSYEKL. The CDR3 runs 13 residues. Trimming left V 6 bases short and J 3 bases short, with 11 bases between.